This T cell receptor beta chain originates from a study of T-cell memory formation after mild COVID-19. About the study: Clustering of TCRs was largely donor specific. Study-wide findings and caveats: Some responding clones appeared in pre-infection memory, suggesting cross-reactive memory joined.

Constant-segment primers and 5'RACE yielded cDNA libraries for TCR alpha and TCR beta, each carrying sample barcodes and UMIs. In TCRdb, the 5' RACE reads were re-called with MiXCR into one record per CDR3 protein. This repertoire shows around 250,000 distinct CDR3 sequences, roughly 17% found once; its top ten account for roughly 23%. In regard to this clonotype: The antigen is not known.

This CDR3 contains 14 residues. Trimming took 4 bases from V and 2 from J, leaving 11 bases between them. The germline CDR1 and CDR2 sequences are SGHRS and YFSETQ. The rearrangement joins TRBV5-1 to TRBJ2-3, with TRBD2 as a possible D gene (6 bases). The specimen sequenced was PBMCs or a T cell subset sorted from them (not recorded which). The sequence was collected from a young man who had mild COVID-19 (a few samples of this study predate the infection). Cell type and time point are not known. CDR3 bases: TGCGCCAGCAGCCCCGGGACTTTCACAGATACGCAGTATTTT. Protein: CASSPGTFTDTQYF.